This TCR beta chain derives from a study of radiotherapy plus CTLA-4 blockade in lung cancer. Focal radiation plus CTLA-4 blockade with ipilimumab was administered to patients who had chemo-refractory metastatic non-small-cell lung cancer. Clones were sequenced by immunoSEQ multiplex PCR, and TCRdb holds only the in-frame ones, with some missing. The sample has some 41,000 clones, 55% to 80% seen once; the top ten hold roughly a quarter. This clone was detected only once. Trimming at V came to 10 bases and at J to 7 bases, leaving 12 bases not matched to a gene. Per the germline V gene, CDR1 is MNHEY and CDR2 is SVGAGI. This CDR3 is 14 amino acids long.

Sequencing was performed on peripheral blood, taken from a patient treated with radiotherapy plus ipilimumab. This clonotype was sampled from a human donor with non-small cell lung cancer who had a partial response to radiotherapy plus ipilimumab. This rearrangement joins TRBV6-5 to TRBJ1-2, with TRBD1 matching 10 bases. The CDR3 region is CATTMGQGNGGYTF. DNA for the CDR3: TGTGCCACAACCATGGGACAGGGGAATGGTGGCTACACCTTC.